This TCR beta chain was found in a study of T cells after yellow fever vaccination (dated by TCRdb to about 2019). Regarding the research as a whole: The SMART-Seq v4 Ultra Low Input RNA kit was used to prepare libraries from fractions with low cell numbers. Two healthy male donors, one aged 18 to 30 and one aged 30 to 40 years, made up the cohort. Blood samples were taken at several timepoints before and after primary and secondary immunization, and bulk PBMC replicates and cell subsets were isolated. To track T-cell clones before and after primary and booster YFV17D yellow fever vaccination, bulk TCR alpha and beta repertoires were sequenced longitudinally.

This clonotype was detected ten times or more. The antigen it binds to is not known. No per-base quality is available; no much larger clone lies one base away. TCR cDNA was synthesized by 5'RACE template switching, through which a universal primer site and unique molecular identifiers were introduced. cDNA synthesis was primed from both the TCR alpha and TCR beta constant segments. Library amplification involved two PCR steps, and the second step added sample barcodes and sequencing adapters. Libraries were sequenced on Illumina HiSeq 2500 (2x100 bp) or NovaSeq (2x150 bp). Under the source paper's analysis protocol: MIGEC was used to demultiplex reads and collapse the reads into UMI consensus sequences, and MiXCR was used for V(D)J alignment. Vaccine-responding clonotypes were defined with edgeR using replicate PBMC samples, requiring FDR below 0.01 and a log2 fold change above 5 up to day 15. Bulk clonotypes were assigned CD4 or CD8 identity according to which sequenced CD4 or CD8 repertoire held them at higher abundance. TCRdb reworked the public reads: Q25 trimming with fastp, MiXCR clone assembly, productive beta chains retained. Each CDR3 protein appears once, grouped with its most common genes and DNA. TCRdb, rather than the study authors, made the V and J calls. The sample table holds around 600,000 distinct CDR3 sequences, of which 9% to 15% were seen once. Jointly, the top ten make up 15% of the sample.

The paper as a whole reports these results and caveats: Most clones expanded after primary vaccination were re-detected after the booster (about 95% of CD4 and about 88% of CD8), suggesting broad memory maintenance. Computational filtering was required because FACS-sorted repertoires could contain abundant contaminating clonotypes from the bulk population. Only a couple of donors were included in the study, so the extent to which the findings can be generalized is limited. A small fraction of clonotypes showed up in both the CD4 and CD8 compartments, probably as a result of convergent recombination. The secondary T-cell response was weaker than the primary response but faster, peaking on day 5 instead of day 15.

The treatment or condition tag for this specimen amounts to: live attenuated yellow fever vaccine strain. Two biological replicates of bulk PBMCs were collected at each blood-draw timepoint. A standard Ficoll-Paque protocol was used to isolate PBMCs from peripheral blood. TriZol was used to extract RNA from bulk PBMCs, CD4 and CD8 fractions, and dextramer-positive and dextramer-negative fractions. The sequence was collected from a man aged 25 to 40 who received the YFV17D yellow fever vaccine. The sequences come from PBMCs, collected on the day of the yellow fever booster vaccination.

The nucleotide sequence reads TGTGCCAGCAGTTCGGACGGCGGCAAGCAGTACTTC. Its translation is CASSSDGGKQYF. The chain links TRBV7-2 with TRBJ2-7, with the D gene too uncertain to name. Taken from cysteine to phenylalanine, the CDR3 has 12 residues. Only the CDR3 DNA stays, 36 bases, in frame from base 1. V drops 6 bases and J drops 8 bases, leaving 14 bases in between. Looking up the germline V gene yields CDR1 SGHTA and CDR2 FQGNSA.